This is a list of T cell receptor beta chains from one sample in a study of blood T cells in healthy people across ages. Each CDR3 protein is one row after TCRdb ran MiXCR on the 5' RACE reads. The table records 1.5 million to 2 million distinct CDR3 sequences, 39% of them present only once. Source material: blood. All receptors come from a human donor in good health. Both conserved end residues are part of each CDR3. The order of the fields is CDR3 DNA, CDR3 protein, J gene, D gene, V gene, clone size. D genes are given only for firm matches. Clone size is not always given. Where it is, it says once, few, many or a class for expanded clones.

cdr3_nt: TGTGCCAGTAATCAATTGGGACTAGGAGTCGATGAGCAGTTCTTC
cdr3_aa: CASNQLGLGVDEQFF
j_call: TRBJ2-1
d_call: TRBD2
v_call: TRBV6-5
clone_size: few

cdr3_nt: TGCAGTGCTGGACCTAGGTCCCGTGGTGGGGAGCTGTTTTTT
cdr3_aa: CSAGPRSRGGELFF
j_call: TRBJ2-2
d_call: -
v_call: TRBV20-1
clone_size: -

cdr3_nt: TGTGCCAGCAGTTACACCTACAGGGGTAATCAGCCCCAGCATTTT
cdr3_aa: CASSYTYRGNQPQHF
j_call: TRBJ1-5
d_call: TRBD1
v_call: TRBV6-2/TRBV6-3
clone_size: -

cdr3_nt: TGTGCCAGCAGCGGCGACAGGGGTGAGGGCGAGCAGTACTTC
cdr3_aa: CASSGDRGEGEQYF
j_call: TRBJ2-7
d_call: TRBD1
v_call: TRBV9
clone_size: few

cdr3_nt: TGCAGCGTCTCTAGCGGGGGGGGATTTAGGGAGACCCAGTACTTC
cdr3_aa: CSVSSGGGFRETQYF
j_call: TRBJ2-5
d_call: TRBD2
v_call: TRBV29-1
clone_size: few

cdr3_nt: TGTGCCATCAGTGAGGCGTACAGGGGGCCAGATACGCAGTATTTT
cdr3_aa: CAISEAYRGPDTQYF
j_call: TRBJ2-3
d_call: TRBD1
v_call: TRBV10-3
clone_size: -

cdr3_nt: TGTGCCAGCAGAAAAAGACAGGGACTCCGAGGAAACACTGAAGCTTTCTTT
cdr3_aa: CASRKRQGLRGNTEAFF
j_call: TRBJ1-1
d_call: TRBD1
v_call: TRBV12-3/TRBV12-4
clone_size: -

cdr3_nt: TGTGCCAGCAGGTTGGCGGGACAGAGCTCCTACGAGCAGTACTTC
cdr3_aa: CASRLAGQSSYEQYF
j_call: TRBJ2-7
d_call: -
v_call: TRBV28
clone_size: -

cdr3_nt: TGTGCCTGGGGACCGGGACAGGGCAGGTACGAGCAGTACTTC
cdr3_aa: CAWGPGQGRYEQYF
j_call: TRBJ2-7
d_call: TRBD1
v_call: TRBV30
clone_size: -

cdr3_nt: TGTGCCAGCAGCTTGGGGACAGGAGAACACACCTTC
cdr3_aa: CASSLGTGEHTF
j_call: TRBJ1-2
d_call: TRBD1
v_call: TRBV7-9
clone_size: -

cdr3_nt: TGCAGCGTTGAAGGACAGGGGGCTAATGATGAGCAGTACTTC
cdr3_aa: CSVEGQGANDEQYF
j_call: TRBJ2-4
d_call: TRBD1
v_call: TRBV29-1
clone_size: once

cdr3_nt: TGCGCCAGCAGCCAAGGGCGGGCGTTAGGAAGCAATCAGCCCCAGCATTTT
cdr3_aa: CASSQGRALGSNQPQHF
j_call: TRBJ1-5
d_call: -
v_call: TRBV4-1
clone_size: -

cdr3_nt: TGCGCCAGCAGCTGGGCAGGAGGGGCGATTAACTATGGCTACACCTTC
cdr3_aa: CASSWAGGAINYGYTF
j_call: TRBJ1-2
d_call: -
v_call: TRBV5-1
clone_size: -

cdr3_nt: TGTGCCACCAGCTTTATAAAGGGGGAACAAGAGACCCAGTACTTC
cdr3_aa: CATSFIKGEQETQYF
j_call: TRBJ2-5
d_call: -
v_call: TRBV15
clone_size: few

cdr3_nt: TGCGCCAGCAGCCAAGATTTGACTAGCGTTGGGGGTACGCAGTATTTT
cdr3_aa: CASSQDLTSVGGTQYF
j_call: TRBJ2-3
d_call: TRBD2
v_call: TRBV4-3
clone_size: once

cdr3_nt: TGTGCCAGCAGCTTAGAAGCCAGGGGGTTCACTGAAGCTTTCTTT
cdr3_aa: CASSLEARGFTEAFF
j_call: TRBJ1-1
d_call: TRBD1
v_call: TRBV7-2
clone_size: -

cdr3_nt: TGTGCCAGCAGCACCCGGACAGGAGGGCGTGGGTATGGCTACACCTTC
cdr3_aa: CASSTRTGGRGYGYTF
j_call: TRBJ1-2
d_call: -
v_call: TRBV21-1
clone_size: -

cdr3_nt: TGTGCCAGCAAGCGGACAGGGGAATCTGAAGCTTTCTTT
cdr3_aa: CASKRTGESEAFF
j_call: TRBJ1-1
d_call: TRBD1
v_call: TRBV9
clone_size: once

cdr3_nt: TGTGCCAGCTCACGAGCCTTACTGGGCTATGGCTACACCTTC
cdr3_aa: CASSRALLGYGYTF
j_call: TRBJ1-2
d_call: -
v_call: TRBV18
clone_size: few

cdr3_nt: TGCAGTGCTCTGAGACCCGGACAGGAGAGAGAAGCTTTCTTT
cdr3_aa: CSALRPGQEREAFF
j_call: TRBJ1-1
d_call: TRBD1
v_call: TRBV20-1
clone_size: -

cdr3_nt: TGTGCCAGCAGCCAGGAGCAGACAGGTGTGATAACTGAAGCTTTCTTT
cdr3_aa: CASSQEQTGVITEAFF
j_call: TRBJ1-1
d_call: -
v_call: TRBV4-2
clone_size: -

cdr3_nt: TGTGCCAGCACCCGGGGGACGAACACTGAAGCTTTCTTT
cdr3_aa: CASTRGTNTEAFF
j_call: TRBJ1-1
d_call: -
v_call: TRBV2
clone_size: -

cdr3_nt: TGTGCCAGCAGCTTATCGATAGCGGGGGGTGGGGAGACCCAGTACTTC
cdr3_aa: CASSLSIAGGGETQYF
j_call: TRBJ2-5
d_call: TRBD2
v_call: TRBV7-2
clone_size: few

cdr3_nt: TGTGCCAGCAGTTTTGTGGACAGGTTGGGTTGGAACACTGAAGCTTTCTTT
cdr3_aa: CASSFVDRLGWNTEAFF
j_call: TRBJ1-1
d_call: TRBD1
v_call: TRBV28
clone_size: -

cdr3_nt: TGTGCCAGCAGCGCCCCAAATTGGGACAGTTGTGGGGCCAACGTCCTGACTTTC
cdr3_aa: CASSAPNWDSCGANVLTF
j_call: TRBJ2-6
d_call: TRBD1
v_call: TRBV7-3
clone_size: -

cdr3_nt: TGCAGTGCTGCCCCCCTCCCGTGGGGGGCCGGAGAGACCCAGTACTTC
cdr3_aa: CSAAPLPWGAGETQYF
j_call: TRBJ2-5
d_call: -
v_call: TRBV20-1
clone_size: few

cdr3_nt: TGCGCCAGCTGCTTCGGGGGGGGGCTGGAAGAGACCCAGTACTTC
cdr3_aa: CASCFGGGLEETQYF
j_call: TRBJ2-5
d_call: TRBD2
v_call: TRBV5-1
clone_size: few

cdr3_nt: TGTGCCAGCAGTCACTCGGGACAGGCGAACAATGAGCAGTTCTTC
cdr3_aa: CASSHSGQANNEQFF
j_call: TRBJ2-1
d_call: TRBD1
v_call: TRBV6-5
clone_size: few

cdr3_nt: TGCAGCGTTGACCTCAGCCAATATGGCTACACCTTC
cdr3_aa: CSVDLSQYGYTF
j_call: TRBJ1-2
d_call: -
v_call: TRBV29-1
clone_size: few

cdr3_nt: TGTGCCACCCCAAACCGTCCGACGCAGGGCTATAATTCACCCCTCCACTTT
cdr3_aa: CATPNRPTQGYNSPLHF
j_call: TRBJ1-6
d_call: -
v_call: TRBV7-9
clone_size: few

cdr3_nt: TGCGCCAGCAGCCAAGATGTAGTGTCCACAGATACGCAGTATTTT
cdr3_aa: CASSQDVVSTDTQYF
j_call: TRBJ2-3
d_call: -
v_call: TRBV4-3
clone_size: -

cdr3_nt: TGTGCCAGCAGCCCCACGGGGAGTAAGCAGTTCTTC
cdr3_aa: CASSPTGSKQFF
j_call: TRBJ2-1
d_call: -
v_call: TRBV7-3
clone_size: few

cdr3_nt: TGTGCCAGCAGCAGTCGACTAGCGGGGGGGCATGAGCAGTTCTTC
cdr3_aa: CASSSRLAGGHEQFF
j_call: TRBJ2-1
d_call: TRBD2
v_call: TRBV6-5
clone_size: few

cdr3_nt: TGTGCCAGCAGCTTCCTGACAGGGTGGGATGAGCAGTTCTTC
cdr3_aa: CASSFLTGWDEQFF
j_call: TRBJ2-1
d_call: TRBD1
v_call: TRBV5-5
clone_size: few

cdr3_nt: TGTGCCACCAGTGATGCATCGACAGGGTACGAGCAGTACTTC
cdr3_aa: CATSDASTGYEQYF
j_call: TRBJ2-7
d_call: TRBD1
v_call: TRBV24-1
clone_size: few

cdr3_nt: TGTGCCAGCAGTGACGAGCGGGGGGGAAGCTCCTACAATGAGCAGTTCTTC
cdr3_aa: CASSDERGGSSYNEQFF
j_call: TRBJ2-1
d_call: TRBD2
v_call: TRBV25-1
clone_size: -

cdr3_nt: TGCAGTGCTAGATCCCTAGCGGCAAAAGCAGATACGCAGTATTTT
cdr3_aa: CSARSLAAKADTQYF
j_call: TRBJ2-3
d_call: TRBD2
v_call: TRBV20-1
clone_size: -

cdr3_nt: TGCGCCAGCAGCCAATTTGGGTCGGGCGGACCGATGAACACTGAAGCTTTCTTT
cdr3_aa: CASSQFGSGGPMNTEAFF
j_call: TRBJ1-1
d_call: -
v_call: TRBV4-3
clone_size: -

cdr3_nt: TGCGCCAGCAGCCAGGGCGGGCCGCCCTACGAGCAGTACTTC
cdr3_aa: CASSQGGPPYEQYF
j_call: TRBJ2-7
d_call: -
v_call: TRBV4-1
clone_size: -

cdr3_nt: TGTGCCATCAGTGAGTTTGACGGTTACGAGCAGTACTTC
cdr3_aa: CAISEFDGYEQYF
j_call: TRBJ2-7
d_call: -
v_call: TRBV10-3
clone_size: few

cdr3_nt: TGCGCCAGCAGTCGTATCCAGGGGCATGCAGATACGCAGTATTTT
cdr3_aa: CASSRIQGHADTQYF
j_call: TRBJ2-3
d_call: -
v_call: TRBV4-3
clone_size: -